This section outlines one TCR beta chain sequence together with its context. The antigen is not known. The data originate from a study of cytomegalovirus exposure and HLA in healthy donors. Findings and limits, study-wide: V- and J-gene trimming of TCR beta was linked (in a later analysis) to a missense DCLRE1C variant.

PCR amplification relied on 60 Vbeta primers (plus 13 Jbeta primers). Profiled with immunoSEQ multiplex PCR; TCRdb holds only in-frame clones, not every one. The sample's table shows 65,000 to 85,000 clones. Unmatched junction bases numbered 9, after V lost 4 bases and J lost 7 bases. The CDR3 is 14 residues long. Per the germline V gene, CDR1 is MDHEN and CDR2 is SYDVKM. The J gene is TRBJ2-5, the V gene TRBV28, with 7 nucleotides matching TRBD1. The TCR sequence derives from a female donor in good health and CMV-seropositive. The material sequenced was PBMCs. CDR3 nucleotide sequence: TGTGCCAGCAGTTCCGGGACAGTCCCTTGGACCCAGTACTTC. Protein: CASSSGTVPWTQYF.